The 29 T cell receptor beta chains in this list originate from one sample, sequenced in a study of cytomegalovirus exposure and HLA in healthy donors. PCR primers comprised 60 Vbeta and 13 Jbeta primers. Data came from immunoSEQ multiplex PCR; TCRdb stores just in-frame clones and leaves some out. The table for this sample gives approximately 93,000 clones. Material: PBMCs. The receptors originated from a woman in her twenties or thirties in good health and CMV-seronegative.

The V and J genes are TRBV6-6 and TRBJ2-7, with D possibly TRBD1 on 5 matching bases. This CDR3 comprises 13 residues. V lost 4 bases and J 8 bases, leaving 15 bases between the germline ends. Germline V gene data show CDR1 as MNHNY and CDR2 as SVGAGI (reference sequence). CDR3 sequence: CASSSMGQGKQYF. The CDR3 coding sequence is TGTGCCAGCAGTTCAATGGGCCAGGGCAAGCAGTACTTC.

The chain couples TRBV7-9 to TRBJ2-7; 7 nucleotides line up with TRBD1. Germline V gene data show CDR1 as SEHNR and CDR2 as FQNEAQ (reference sequence). The CDR3 spans 15 residues. Germline trimming cut 5 bases from V and 2 bases from J; bases unmatched to any gene: 9. The CDR3 DNA sequence: TGTGCCAGCAGCCGTAGAGGGGACAGTACCTACGAGCAGTACTTC. Its translation: CASSRRGDSTYEQYF.

The chain uses TRBV6-4 and TRBJ2-3; 8 positions agree with TRBD1. Trimming at V came to 3 bases and at J to 2 bases, leaving 4 bases not matched to a gene. Germline-derived CDR1 and CDR2 are MRHNA and SNTAGT. This CDR3 spans 15 amino acids. Written as DNA, the CDR3 is TGTGCCAGCAGTGAGACAGGGGAACCCACAGATACGCAGTATTTT. Its translation: CASSETGEPTDTQYF.

The chain links TRBV11-2 to TRBJ2-3, with 12 bases identical to TRBD2. This CDR3 is 16 amino acids long. CDR1 and CDR2 (germline): SGHAT, FQNNGV. The ends lost 5 bases at V and 1 base at J; junction bases unmatched: 4. The CDR3 region is CASSLRLAGGTDTQYF. Here the CDR3 DNA reads TGTGCCAGCAGCCTTAGACTAGCGGGAGGCACAGATACGCAGTATTTT.

The V and J genes are TRBV6-1 and TRBJ2-3; 9 positions agree with TRBD2. Germline V gene sequence: CDR1 MNHNS, CDR2 SASEGT. The CDR3 extends over 15 amino acids. Losses at the gene ends were 6 bases for V and 1 base for J; bases not matched to a gene: 5. The DNA of the CDR3 is TGTGCCAGCAGCGGACTAGCGCTAGGCACAGATACGCAGTATTTT. As protein: CASSGLALGTDTQYF.

The chain employs TRBV5-8 and TRBJ2-1; tentative D call: TRBD2 (6 bases). The V and J ends lost 4 bases and 6 bases respectively, with 17 bases between them. Per germline, CDR1 SGHTS and CDR2 YDEGEE. The CDR3 extends over 15 amino acids. The DNA for the CDR3 is TGTGCCAGCAGCCCCGGGTTGGGGGGAGTCAATGAGCAGTTCTTC. Its protein product is CASSPGLGGVNEQFF. Full variable domain (outside the CDR3, taken from reference TRBV5-8 and TRBJ2-1): EAGVTQSPTHLIKTRGQQATLRCSPISGHTSVYWYQQALGLGLQFLLWYDEGEERNRGNFPPRFSGRQFPNYSSELNVNALELEDSALYLCASSPGLGGVNEQFFGPGTRLTVL.

J is TRBJ1-5 and V is TRBV4-1; D gene ambiguous. Trimming shortened V by 0 bases and J by 2 bases, and 14 bases separated the two germline ends. Germline-derived CDR1 and CDR2 are MGHRA and YSYEKL. The CDR3 runs to 17 residues. CDR3 sequence (DNA): TGCGCCAGCAGCCAAGAGGGTGGCCCGGCGGGCAATCAGCCCCAGCATTTT. Its protein is CASSQEGGPAGNQPQHF.

V and J are TRBV27 and TRBJ2-7, with 7 bases fitting TRBD2. V trimming: 6 bases; J trimming: 6 bases; junction bases outside the gene matches: 14. The CDR3 length is 15 residues. Germline V CDR1 and CDR2: MNHEY, SMNVEV (reference sequence). DNA of the CDR3: TGTGCCAGCAGCTCTTGGGACGGGAGGTCTGGCGAGCAGTACTTC. Translated, it gives CASSSWDGRSGEQYF.

The genes are TRBV7-2 and TRBJ1-2, with D unclear. Germline V gene sequence: CDR1 SGHTA, CDR2 FQGNSA. This CDR3 comprises 14 residues. Trimming left V 3 bases short and J 4 bases short, with 12 bases between. The CDR3 bases are TGTGCCAGCAGCTTGGCCGACACAGTCTATGGCTACACCTTC. Amino acid sequence: CASSLADTVYGYTF.

This chain uses TRBV6-1 with TRBJ2-1; no reliable D call. Trimming left V 3 bases short and J 1 base short, with 7 bases between. In germline, CDR1 is MNHNS, CDR2 SASEGT. The length of the CDR3 is 14 residues. CDR3 sequence reads: CASSETRSYNEQFF. The CDR3 region has the DNA TGTGCCAGCAGTGAGACTCGTTCCTACAATGAGCAGTTCTTC.

The V call is TRBV9, the J call TRBJ2-3; a weak D match, TRBD2 (6 bases). Germline loops: CDR1 SGDLS, CDR2 YYNGEE. The CDR3 has 15 residues. Trimming shortened V by 3 bases and J by 2 bases, and 13 bases separated the two germline ends. The CDR3 region has the DNA TGTGCCAGCAGCGCCCGGGACTCAATCACAGATACGCAGTATTTT. Amino acids: CASSARDSITDTQYF.

The chain employs TRBV6-5 and TRBJ1-2; perhaps TRBD1 as D (6 bases). Trimming shortened V by 0 bases and J by 6 bases, and 8 bases separated the two germline ends. The CDR3 spans 13 residues. In germline, CDR1 is MNHEY, CDR2 SVGAGI. CDR3 in DNA: TGTGCCAGCAGTTACTCGAACAGGGATGGCTACACCTTC. It encodes CASSYSNRDGYTF.

The chain has TRBV5-8 and TRBJ2-5; D may be TRBD1 (5 bases). V lost 7 bases and J lost 1, with 20 bases in between. CDR3 length: 16 amino acids. Germline values: CDR1 SGHTS, CDR2 YDEGEE. CDR3 loop: CASRQDAGYTQETQYF. Written as DNA, the CDR3 is TGTGCCAGCCGGCAGGACGCAGGGTATACCCAAGAGACCCAGTACTTC.

This chain joins TRBV5-4 and TRBJ2-7; 8 nucleotides align to TRBD1. The CDR3 is made up of 18 amino acids. Germline trimming cut 1 base from V and 0 bases from J; bases unmatched to any gene: 12. The germline V gene has CDR1 SGHNT and CDR2 YYREEE (reference sequence). The CDR3 protein is CASSLNRRQGSSSYEQYF. CDR3 sequence (DNA): TGTGCCAGCAGCTTGAATAGGCGACAGGGGTCGAGCTCCTACGAGCAGTACTTC.

The chain couples TRBV2 to TRBJ2-6, with a weak D call TRBD1 (5 bases). The CDR3 loop spans 19 amino acids. CDR1 SNHLY and CDR2 FYNNEI come from the germline V gene. The ends were cut back, 3 bases at V and 0 bases at J, with 18 bases in the middle. CDR3 protein: CASSESFLGHLSGANVLTF. Written as DNA, the CDR3 is TGTGCCAGCAGTGAGTCTTTTCTGGGGCACCTCTCTGGGGCCAACGTCCTGACTTTC.

The chain carries TRBV9 and TRBJ2-2; 7 nucleotides line up with TRBD2. The trim removed 0 bases at V and 4 bases at J, leaving 3 bases unmatched. CDR3 length: 15 residues. Germline CDR1 reads SGDLS; CDR2 reads YYNGEE. The chain's CDR3 is CASSVGAGPTGELFF. CDR3 coding DNA: TGTGCCAGCAGCGTAGGAGCGGGACCCACCGGGGAGCTGTTTTTT. The entire variable domain, with the rest obtained from reference TRBV9 and TRBJ2-2, is as follows: DSGVTQTPKHLITATGQRVTLRCSPRSGDLSVYWYQQSLDQGLQFLIQYYNGEERAKGNILERFSAQQFPDLHSELNLSSLELGDSALYFCASSVGAGPTGELFFGEGSRLTVL.

CDR3 nucleotide sequence: TGTGCCAGCAGCCGAACAGGATTGGAAGGCTACACCTTC. This codes for CASSRTGLEGYTF. The V gene is TRBV7-9, the J gene TRBJ1-2; D is possibly TRBD1 (5 bases). Germline V gene sequence: CDR1 SEHNR, CDR2 FQNEAQ (reference sequence). There are 13 residues in the CDR3. V was trimmed by 5 bases and J by 8 bases, leaving 15 bases between them. Full variable domain (remainder filled in from reference TRBV7-9 and TRBJ1-2): DTGVSQNPRHKITKRGQNVTFRCDPISEHNRLYWYRQTLGQGPEFLTYFQNEAQLEKSRLLSDRFSAERPKGSFSTLEIQRTEQGDSAMYLCASSRTGLEGYTFGSGTRLTVV.

The chain combines TRBV27 with TRBJ1-4; TRBD1 matches 8 bases. V lost 6 bases, J lost 8 bases, and 8 bases stayed unmatched. CDR1 and CDR2 (germline): MNHEY, SMNVEV (reference sequence). The CDR3 is made up of 14 amino acids. The CDR3 is CASRQTGEEEKLFF. The CDR3 nucleotides are TGTGCCAGCAGACAGACAGGGGAGGAGGAAAAACTGTTTTTT.

This chain connects TRBV15 to TRBJ1-1; D remains unclear. The V gene's germline CDR1 is LNHNV and CDR2 YYDKDF (reference sequence). The CDR3 extends over 13 amino acids. V was pared by 1 base and J by 4 bases, with 7 bases between. The CDR3 here is CATSRASPTEAFF. The CDR3 region has the DNA TGTGCCACCAGCAGAGCCTCTCCCACTGAAGCTTTCTTT. Full variable domain (rest looked up from reference TRBV15 and TRBJ1-1): DAMVIQNPRYQVTQFGKPVTLSCSQTLNHNVMYWYQQKSSQAPKLLFHYYDKDFNNEADTPDNFQSRRPNTSFCFLDIRSPGLGDTAMYLCATSRASPTEAFFGQGTRLTVV.

This chain connects TRBV25-1 to TRBJ1-1; TRBD1 matches 7 bases. Germline lookup yields CDR1 MGHDK and CDR2 SYGVNS. This CDR3 is built from 16 residues. Trimming cost V 3 bases and J 1 base; bases outside gene matches: 8. CDR3 nucleotides: TGTGCCAGCAGTGATTGGAAGGGGGCTAGGAACACTGAAGCTTTCTTT. Translation: CASSDWKGARNTEAFF.

The CDR3 coding sequence is TGCGCCAGCAGCTTGGTCGGGGGGGACACCGGGGAGCTGTTTTTT. This encodes CASSLVGGDTGELFF. The V gene is TRBV5-1, the J gene TRBJ2-2, with TRBD2 matching 8 bases. V dropped 0 bases and J dropped 3; count of bases not matched to a gene: 1. The CDR3 has 15 residues. From germline, CDR1 is SGHRS and CDR2 YFSETQ.

This chain uses TRBV12-5 with TRBJ1-1; no clear D gene. Germline loops: CDR1 LGHNT, CDR2 FRNRAP. The CDR3 has 17 amino acids. Trimming stripped 2 bases from V and 0 bases from J, with 16 bases between. The CDR3 DNA follows: TGTGCTAGTGGTTTGAGTAGGCAGGCACACATGAACACTGAAGCTTTCTTT. Its protein is CASGLSRQAHMNTEAFF. Drawing the rest from reference TRBV12-5 and TRBJ1-1, the complete variable domain is DARVTQTPRHKVTEMGQEVTMRCQPILGHNTVFWYRQTMMQGLELLAYFRNRAPLDDSGMPKDRFSAEMPDATLATLKIQPSEPRDSAVYFCASGLSRQAHMNTEAFFGQGTRLTVV.

The genes are TRBV20-1 and TRBJ2-3; no reliable D call. Looked up from germline, CDR1 is DFQATT and CDR2 is SNEGSKA (reference sequence). The V gene lost 3 bases and the J gene lost 6 bases, with 7 bases spanning the gap. The CDR3 consists of 11 residues. Written as DNA, the CDR3 is TGCAGTGCTAGTGTCCGGGATACGCAGTATTTT. Its protein is CSASVRDTQYF.

About this clone itself: Germline is not matched at one junction end, which may reflect a read error. The chain is built from TRBV18 and TRBJ2-7; no reliable D call. This CDR3 region has 16 residues. From germline, CDR1 is KGHSH and CDR2 LQKENI. DNA for the CDR3: TGTGCCAGCTCACCACTACAGCTGTACCCCTCCCACGAGCAGTACTTC. It encodes CASSPLQLYPSHEQYF. The full variable domain, in which reference TRBV18 and TRBJ2-7 provide the parts outside the CDR3, is NAGVMQNPRHLVRRRGQEARLRCSPMKGHSHVYWYRQLPEEGLKFMVYLQKENIIDESGMPKERFSAEFPKEGPSILRIQQVVRGDSAAYFCASSPLQLYPSHEQYFGPGTRLTVT.

V and J are TRBV5-4 and TRBJ2-7; the match to TRBD1 covers 9 bases. CDR1 SGHNT and CDR2 YYREEE come from the germline V gene (reference sequence). V shed 2 bases, J shed 9 bases, and the junction held 15 bases outside the gene matches. The CDR3 covers 16 residues. This CDR3 reads CASSLPGQGNMLGQYF. CDR3 nucleotides: TGTGCCAGCAGCTTACCGGGACAGGGTAATATGCTTGGGCAGTACTTC.

The chain carries TRBV18 and TRBJ2-5; TRBD1 aligns across 7 bases. Germline CDR1 and CDR2: KGHSH and LQKENI. Trimming at V came to 6 bases and at J to 5 bases, leaving 9 bases not matched to a gene. This CDR3 spans 14 amino acids. The chain's CDR3 is CASSPRGTGETQYF. Here the CDR3 DNA reads TGTGCCAGCTCCCCCAGGGGGACGGGGGAGACCCAGTACTTC.

V usage is TRBV15 and J usage is TRBJ2-5; D gene ambiguous. CDR1 and CDR2 (germline): LNHNV, YYDKDF (reference sequence). With 1 base removed from V and 1 base from J, the gap between germline ends came to 10 bases. The CDR3 spans 15 residues. The CDR3: CATSRASVSQETQYF. CDR3 nucleotides: TGTGCCACCAGCAGAGCGTCAGTCTCCCAAGAGACCCAGTACTTC.

V is TRBV28 and J is TRBJ1-5; D is unclear. The germline gives CDR1 MDHEN, CDR2 SYDVKM. The length of the CDR3 is 15 residues. The V end lost 6 bases, the J end lost 5 bases, and 17 bases lay between the germline ends. The CDR3 protein is CASSPRGGQDQPQHF. The CDR3, as DNA: TGTGCCAGCAGCCCCCGTGGTGGCCAAGATCAGCCCCAGCATTTT.

The CDR3 spells CASSPGRGNEQYF. DNA for the CDR3: TGTGCCAGCTCACCAGGTCGGGGGAACGAGCAGTACTTC. The chain recombines TRBV18 with TRBJ2-7, with TRBD2 as a possible D gene (6 bases). Germline-derived CDR1 and CDR2 are KGHSH and LQKENI. This CDR3 is 13 amino acids long. With 2 bases removed from V and 5 bases from J, the gap between germline ends came to 10 bases.